Sequencing of this T cell receptor beta chain was carried out in a study of Ad26.COV2.S vaccination and SARS-CoV-2 variants. For the study at large: COV1001, an Ad26.COV2.S trial, supplied this vaccine-arm donor. Each vaccinee took Ad26.COV2.S intramuscularly, once or twice 56 days apart.

The sample's treatment: some 19 received Ad26.COV2.S at low or high dose, single or two shots; about 5 received placebo; per-sample allocation not given. The samples were gathered on day 63 after the first injection of vaccine or placebo. At a Boston site, the person donating was an adult of 18-55 years. Built on an Ad26 vector, the vaccine expressed Wuhan-strain SARS-CoV-2 spike. Sequencing was performed with immunoSEQ multiplex PCR; in TCRdb, only in-frame clones are kept and a portion is missing. The sample has around 240,000 clones; 85% to 90% are singletons. The V gene end was trimmed by 2 bases and the J gene end by 4 bases; junction bases not matched to a gene: 12. The germline V gene encodes CDR1 LGHNA and CDR2 YSLEER. The CDR3 runs to 18 residues.

The clonotype was recovered from a person between 18 and 59 years old who received the Ad26.COV2.S COVID-19 vaccine or a placebo. The specimen was peripheral blood, collected in a trial of Ad26.COV2.S vaccine versus placebo. This chain uses TRBV4-3 with TRBJ2-1; the match to TRBD1 covers 9 bases. CDR3 protein: CASSQTRAGTGSYNEQFF. CDR3 nucleotide sequence: TGCGCCAGCAGCCAAACACGAGCCGGGACAGGGTCTTACAATGAGCAGTTCTTC.